Described below is a single T cell receptor (beta chain) sequence and its context. What it recognizes is unknown. The data are from a study of T cell responses to AZD1222 COVID-19 vaccine. Study results and limitations: Females outnumbered males among donors, who were mostly white British; clonal diversity was possibly underestimated.

The length of the CDR3 is 14 residues. From germline, CDR1 is MNHEY and CDR2 SVGAGI. The ends were cut back, 7 bases at V and 2 bases at J, with 11 bases in the middle. TCRdb's copy holds only in-frame clones and misses some; the assay was immunoSEQ multiplex PCR. This table holds some 86,000 clones, approximately 90% found once. Source: peripheral blood, taken 28 days after the second AZD1222 dose. The chain joins TRBV6-5 to TRBJ2-2; D gene uncertain. The clonotype was recovered from an adult who received the AZD1222 COVID-19 vaccine. The CDR3 DNA reads as TGTGCCAGCAAAATTAGCTTAAACACCGGGGAGCTGTTTTTT. Amino acid sequence: CASKISLNTGELFF.